This T cell receptor (beta chain) is drawn from a study of blood T cell repertoires in COVID-19. On the study more broadly: Sources were T cells, B-cell-depleted T cells, or PBMCs; the material itself was cDNA or gDNA.

CDR1 and CDR2 from the germline V gene are LNHDA and SQIVND (reference sequence). The V segment lost 6 bases and the J segment 2 bases; nucleotides outside the gene matches: 8. This CDR3 spans 15 amino acids. Under the authors' procedure: Reference gene primers were amplified, and this amplification served to estimate nucleated cell counts. The data were produced by immunoSEQ multiplex PCR, yet TCRdb's version contains in-frame clones alone and is incomplete. The V and J calls and clone size were taken over from that table, and D and trimming were inferred from the DNA. Among 60,000 to 70,000 clones listed, 84% were seen once.

The V gene is TRBV19, the J gene TRBJ2-7; TRBD1 matches 9 bases. The clonotype comes from a man in his fifties with active COVID-19. The sequencing input was peripheral blood. The chain's CDR3 is CASSQRGQGTYEQYF. The DNA for the CDR3 is TGTGCCAGTAGCCAAAGGGGACAGGGCACCTACGAGCAGTACTTC.